The rows below give T cell receptor beta chains drawn from one sample of a study of early T cells in non-severe SARS-CoV-2 infection. TCRdb analysed the 5' RACE reads with MiXCR anew, one entry per CDR3 protein. The top ten clones hold approximately 4% of a sample with about 110,000 distinct CDR3 sequences, 10% to 15% of them seen once. Here the sequenced sample was whole blood, taken at baseline. Receptor source: an adult who was a healthcare worker with PCR-confirmed SARS-CoV-2 infection or an uninfected control (not recorded which). The CDR3 runs from the conserved cysteine through the conserved F or W. A D gene is named only where the DNA matches it firmly. A clone size is listed for some rows: how often the clone was seen (once, few, many), or a class if it is expanded.

D gene,clone size,J gene,V gene,CDR3 protein,CDR3 DNA
NA,few,TRBJ1-1,TRBV2,CASSDQGLDPNLAFF,TGTGCCAGCAGTGATCAGGGCCTTGACCCAAATCTAGCTTTCTTT
NA,many,TRBJ2-5,TRBV29-1,CSVESRETQYF,TGCAGCGTTGAAAGTCGAGAGACCCAGTACTTC
NA,NA,TRBJ2-7,TRBV30,CAWSVRARPYEQYF,TGTGCCTGGAGTGTAAGGGCCCGTCCCTACGAGCAGTACTTC
NA,few,TRBJ2-7,TRBV5-1,CASSQNSGGSYEQYF,TGCGCCAGCAGCCAAAATAGCGGAGGCTCCTACGAGCAGTACTTC
TRBD2,many,TRBJ2-1,TRBV29-1,CSVDASGSYNEQFF,TGCAGCGTTGACGCTAGCGGCTCCTACAATGAGCAGTTCTTC
NA,NA,TRBJ1-1,TRBV20-1,CSARGGNRGTEAFF,TGCAGTGCTAGAGGGGGAAACCGCGGGACTGAAGCTTTCTTT
NA,NA,TRBJ1-6,TRBV6-5,CASSRLNSPLHF,TGTGCCAGCAGTAGACTCAATTCACCCCTCCACTTT
NA,NA,TRBJ2-7,TRBV11-2,CASSLESPGPRYEQYF,TGTGCCAGCAGCTTAGAGAGTCCCGGACCTCGCTACGAGCAGTACTTC
NA,few,TRBJ1-5,TRBV2,CASRQEALGQPQHF,TGTGCCAGCAGACAGGAGGCTTTAGGTCAGCCCCAGCATTTT
NA,once,TRBJ2-3,TRBV24-1,CATSAPGASDTETQYF,TGTGCCACCAGTGCCCCGGGTGCCTCTGACACAGAAACGCAGTATTTT
NA,few,TRBJ2-1,TRBV6-6,CASRHKVRDTQLGSEQFF,TGTGCCAGCAGGCATAAAGTCCGGGACACCCAACTCGGTAGTGAGCAGTTCTTC
NA,few,TRBJ1-2,TRBV6-6,CIAGSYYGYTF,TGTATCGCAGGGTCGTACTATGGCTACACCTTC
NA,few,TRBJ2-3,TRBV20-1,CSASQGTDTQYF,TGCAGTGCATCGCAGGGCACAGATACGCAGTATTTT
NA,few,TRBJ2-5,TRBV20-1,CSARGSQETQYF,TGCAGTGCCAGAGGGTCCCAAGAGACCCAGTACTTC
NA,NA,TRBJ2-5,TRBV11-2,CASRTPRGQETQYF,TGTGCCAGCAGAACCCCAAGGGGCCAAGAGACCCAGTACTTC
NA,many,TRBJ1-2,TRBV29-1,CSVDPGNYGYTF,TGCAGCGTTGACCCGGGTAACTATGGCTACACCTTC
TRBD2,NA,TRBJ2-7,TRBV19,CASSTAGTRGEQYF,TGTGCCAGTAGTACCGCCGGGACTAGAGGCGAGCAGTACTTC